One and the same sample provided the 2 T cell receptor beta chains below, sequenced in a study of early T cells in non-severe SARS-CoV-2 infection. TCRdb redid the calling of the 5' RACE reads with MiXCR, one entry per CDR3 protein. The data contain approximately 34,000 distinct CDR3 sequences, 6% to 9.5% of them seen just once; the ten biggest clones take up about an eighth. Sequenced here: whole blood, sampled at baseline. These receptors were obtained from an adult who was a healthcare worker with PCR-confirmed SARS-CoV-2 infection or an uninfected control (not recorded which).

There are a few counts of this clonotype. A read error may produce the germline difference seen at one junction end. V and J are TRBV20-1 and TRBJ2-5, with D possibly matching TRBD2 (6 bases). Germline V gene sequence: CDR1 DFQATT, CDR2 SNEGSKA (reference sequence). The CDR3 is 11 amino acids. The DNA of the CDR3 is TGCAGTCCTAGCGTTTTAGAGACCCAGTACTTC. Residues: CSPSVLETQYF.

Remarks on this clonotype: A much larger clone is a single base away; this may be a read error. The genes are TRBV3-1 and TRBJ1-1; 7 positions agree with TRBD1. Germline V gene data show CDR1 as LGHDT and CDR2 as YNNKEL (reference sequence). This CDR3 has 14 residues. DNA for the CDR3: TGTGCCAGCAGCCGTCAGGGGGTGAAAACTGAAGCTTTCTTT. Translated: CASSRQGVKTEAFF. Full variable domain (outside the CDR3, taken from reference TRBV3-1 and TRBJ1-1): DTAVSQTPKYLVTQMGNDKSIKCEQNLGHDTMYWYKQDSKKFLKIMFSYNNKELIINETVPNRFSPKSPDKAHLNLHINSLELGDSAVYFCASSRQGVKTEAFFGQGTRLTVV.